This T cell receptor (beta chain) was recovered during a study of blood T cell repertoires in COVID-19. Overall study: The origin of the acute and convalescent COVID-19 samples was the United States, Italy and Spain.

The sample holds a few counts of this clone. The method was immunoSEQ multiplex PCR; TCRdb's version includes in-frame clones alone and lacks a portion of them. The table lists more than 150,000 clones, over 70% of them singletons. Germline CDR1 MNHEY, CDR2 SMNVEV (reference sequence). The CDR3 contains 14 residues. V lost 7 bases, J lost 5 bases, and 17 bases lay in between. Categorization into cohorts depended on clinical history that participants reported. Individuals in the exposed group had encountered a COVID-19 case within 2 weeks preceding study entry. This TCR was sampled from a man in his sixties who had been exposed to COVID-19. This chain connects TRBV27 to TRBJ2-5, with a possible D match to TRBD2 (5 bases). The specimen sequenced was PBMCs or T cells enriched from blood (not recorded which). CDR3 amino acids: CASTPGLNGETQYF. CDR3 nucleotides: TGTGCCAGCACCCCAGGACTGAATGGGGAGACCCAGTACTTC.